What follows describes a single T cell receptor beta chain. The data were taken from a study of T cell changes during pregnancy in multiple sclerosis. Only in-frame clones appear in the TCRdb table, and some are missing; sequencing was by immunoSEQ multiplex PCR. The data show under 50,000 clones, around 93% seen once. The CDR3 spans 15 residues. Germline trimming cut 5 bases from V and 2 bases from J; bases unmatched to any gene: 4. Germline values: CDR1 SEHNR, CDR2 FQNEAQ (reference sequence). This chain links TRBV7-9 with TRBJ2-3, with 10 bases fitting TRBD2. The input for sequencing was CD8+ T cells from peripheral blood mononuclear cells, taken after pregnancy. The receptor's source is a female donor with multiple sclerosis, enrolled in a pregnancy study. The DNA of the CDR3 is TGTGCCAGCAGCCCTAGCGGGAGCGCCACAGATACGCAGTATTTT. Protein product: CASSPSGSATDTQYF.